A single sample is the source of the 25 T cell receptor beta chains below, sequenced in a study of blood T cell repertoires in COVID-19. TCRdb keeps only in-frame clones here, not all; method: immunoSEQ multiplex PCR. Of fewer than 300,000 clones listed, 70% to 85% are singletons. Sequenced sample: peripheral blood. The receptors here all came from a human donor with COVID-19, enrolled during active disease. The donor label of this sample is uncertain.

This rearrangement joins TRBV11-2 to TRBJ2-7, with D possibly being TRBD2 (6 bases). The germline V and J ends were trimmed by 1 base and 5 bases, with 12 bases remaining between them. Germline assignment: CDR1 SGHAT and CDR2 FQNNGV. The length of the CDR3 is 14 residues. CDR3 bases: TGTGCCAGCAGCTTAGTTACGGGGGTGAACGAGCAGTACTTC. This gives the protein CASSLVTGVNEQYF.

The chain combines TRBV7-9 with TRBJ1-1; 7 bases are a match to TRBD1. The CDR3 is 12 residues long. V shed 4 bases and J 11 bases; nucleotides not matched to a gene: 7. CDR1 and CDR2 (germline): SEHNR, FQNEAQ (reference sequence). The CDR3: CASSSTGENAFF. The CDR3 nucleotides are TGTGCCAGCAGCTCCACAGGGGAAAACGCTTTCTTT.

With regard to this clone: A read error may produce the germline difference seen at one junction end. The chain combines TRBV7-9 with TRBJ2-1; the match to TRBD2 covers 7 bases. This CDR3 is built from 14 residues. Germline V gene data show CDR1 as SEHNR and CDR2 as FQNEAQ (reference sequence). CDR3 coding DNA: TGTGCCAGCAGCCTAGCGGCAGCCTACAATGAGCAGTTCTTC. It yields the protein CASSLAAAYNEQFF.

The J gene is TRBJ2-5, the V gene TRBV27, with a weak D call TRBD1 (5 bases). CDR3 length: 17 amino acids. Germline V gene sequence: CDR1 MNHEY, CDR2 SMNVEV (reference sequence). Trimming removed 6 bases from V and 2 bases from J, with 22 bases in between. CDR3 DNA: TGTGCCAGCAGCCGCACCAGGGCACTTTTGGCTCAAGAGACCCAGTACTTC. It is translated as CASSRTRALLAQETQYF.

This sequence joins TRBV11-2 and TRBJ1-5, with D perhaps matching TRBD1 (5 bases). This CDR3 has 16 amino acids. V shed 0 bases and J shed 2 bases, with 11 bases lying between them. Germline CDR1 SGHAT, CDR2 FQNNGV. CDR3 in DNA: TGTGCCAGCAGCTTAGATCCAGGGCGAGGCAATCAGCCCCAGCATTTT. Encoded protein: CASSLDPGRGNQPQHF. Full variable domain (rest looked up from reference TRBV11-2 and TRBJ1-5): EAGVAQSPRYKIIEKRQSVAFWCNPISGHATLYWYQQILGQGPKLLIQFQNNGVVDDSQLPKDRFSAERLKGVDSTLKIQPAKLEDSAVYLCASSLDPGRGNQPQHFGDGTRLSIL.

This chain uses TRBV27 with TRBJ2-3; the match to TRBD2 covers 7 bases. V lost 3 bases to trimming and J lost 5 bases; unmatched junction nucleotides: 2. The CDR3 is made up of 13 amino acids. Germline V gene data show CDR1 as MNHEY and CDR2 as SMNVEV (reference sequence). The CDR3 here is CASSLGEGDTQYF. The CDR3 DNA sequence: TGTGCCAGCAGTTTGGGGGAGGGAGATACGCAGTATTTT.

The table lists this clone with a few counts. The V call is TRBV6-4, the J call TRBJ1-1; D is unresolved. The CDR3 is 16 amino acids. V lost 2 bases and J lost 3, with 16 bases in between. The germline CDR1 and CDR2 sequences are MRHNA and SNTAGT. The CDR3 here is CASSDRVARWDTEAFF. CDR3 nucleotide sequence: TGTGCCAGCAGTGACAGGGTAGCGCGGTGGGACACTGAAGCTTTCTTT.

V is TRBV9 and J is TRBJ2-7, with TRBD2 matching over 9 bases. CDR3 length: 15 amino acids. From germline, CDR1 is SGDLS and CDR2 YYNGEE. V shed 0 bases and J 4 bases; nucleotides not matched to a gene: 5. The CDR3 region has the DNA TGTGCCAGCAGCGTAGGGGTTGCGGGAGGGTACGAGCAGTACTTC. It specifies CASSVGVAGGYEQYF.

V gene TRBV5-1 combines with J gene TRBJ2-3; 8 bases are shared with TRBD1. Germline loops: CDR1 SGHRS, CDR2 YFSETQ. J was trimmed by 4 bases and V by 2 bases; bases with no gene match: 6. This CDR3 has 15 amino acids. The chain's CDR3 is CASSFDRGWADTQYF. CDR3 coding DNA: TGCGCCAGCAGCTTTGACAGGGGATGGGCAGATACGCAGTATTTT.

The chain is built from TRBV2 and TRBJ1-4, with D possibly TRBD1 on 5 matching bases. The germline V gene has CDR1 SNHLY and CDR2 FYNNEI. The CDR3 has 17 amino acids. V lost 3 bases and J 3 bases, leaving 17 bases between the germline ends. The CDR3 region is CASSDGGAWVSNEKLFF. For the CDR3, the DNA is TGTGCCAGCAGTGACGGCGGGGCATGGGTCTCTAATGAAAAACTGTTTTTT.

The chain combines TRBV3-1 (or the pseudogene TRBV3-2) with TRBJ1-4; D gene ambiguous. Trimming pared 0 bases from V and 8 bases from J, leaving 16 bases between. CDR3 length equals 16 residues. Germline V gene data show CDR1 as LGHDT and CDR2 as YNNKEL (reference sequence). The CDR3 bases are TGTGCCAGCAGCCAAGACCAGGCGAGCGGAGGGGAAAAACTGTTTTTT. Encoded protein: CASSQDQASGGEKLFF.

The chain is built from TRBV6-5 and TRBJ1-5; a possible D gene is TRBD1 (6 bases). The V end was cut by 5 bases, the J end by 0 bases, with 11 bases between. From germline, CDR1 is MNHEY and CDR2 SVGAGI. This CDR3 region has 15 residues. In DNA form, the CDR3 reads TGTGCCAGCAGTCCAGGGGCCGATAGCAATCAGCCCCAGCATTTT. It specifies CASSPGADSNQPQHF.

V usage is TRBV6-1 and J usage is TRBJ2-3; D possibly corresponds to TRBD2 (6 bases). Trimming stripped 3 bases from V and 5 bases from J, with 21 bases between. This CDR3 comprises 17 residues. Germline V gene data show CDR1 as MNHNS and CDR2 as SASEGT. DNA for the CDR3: TGTGCCAGCAGTGAGCGAAGCGGAGGGGTCAGCGGAGATACGCAGTATTTT. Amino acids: CASSERSGGVSGDTQYF.

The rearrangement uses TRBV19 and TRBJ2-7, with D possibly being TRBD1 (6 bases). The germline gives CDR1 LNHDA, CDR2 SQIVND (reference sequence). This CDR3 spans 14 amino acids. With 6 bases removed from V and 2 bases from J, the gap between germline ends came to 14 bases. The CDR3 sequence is CASRGAERPYEQYF. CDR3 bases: TGTGCCAGTAGGGGGGCGGAGCGACCCTACGAGCAGTACTTC. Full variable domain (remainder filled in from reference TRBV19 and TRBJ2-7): DGGITQSPKYLFRKEGQNVTLSCEQNLNHDAMYWYRQDPGQGLRLIYYSQIVNDFQKGDIAEGYSVSREKKESFPLTVTSAQKNPTAFYLCASRGAERPYEQYFGPGTRLTVT.

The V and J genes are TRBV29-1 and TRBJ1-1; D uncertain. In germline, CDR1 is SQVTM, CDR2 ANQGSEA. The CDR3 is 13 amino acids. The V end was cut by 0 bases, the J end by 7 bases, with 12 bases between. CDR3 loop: CSVEDQAGSEAFF. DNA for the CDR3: TGCAGCGTTGAAGATCAGGCTGGCAGTGAAGCTTTCTTT.

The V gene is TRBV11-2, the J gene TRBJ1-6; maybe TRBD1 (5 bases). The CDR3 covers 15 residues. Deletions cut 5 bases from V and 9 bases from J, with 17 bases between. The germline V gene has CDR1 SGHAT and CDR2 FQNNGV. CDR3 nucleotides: TGTGCCAGCAGCCTCCCTGGCAGGGTGGGTTCACCCCTCCACTTT. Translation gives CASSLPGRVGSPLHF.

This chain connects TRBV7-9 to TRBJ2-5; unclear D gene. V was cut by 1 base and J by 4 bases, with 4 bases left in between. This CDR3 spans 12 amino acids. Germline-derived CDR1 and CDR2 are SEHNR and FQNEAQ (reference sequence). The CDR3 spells CASSLDIETQYF. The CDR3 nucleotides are TGTGCCAGCAGCTTAGATATAGAGACCCAGTACTTC.

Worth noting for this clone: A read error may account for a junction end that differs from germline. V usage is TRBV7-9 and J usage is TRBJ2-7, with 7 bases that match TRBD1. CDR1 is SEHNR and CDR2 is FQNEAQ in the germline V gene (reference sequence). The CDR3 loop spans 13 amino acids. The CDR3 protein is CASSLDRSYEPYF. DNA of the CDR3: TGTGCCAGCAGCTTGGACAGGTCCTACGAGCCGTACTTC.

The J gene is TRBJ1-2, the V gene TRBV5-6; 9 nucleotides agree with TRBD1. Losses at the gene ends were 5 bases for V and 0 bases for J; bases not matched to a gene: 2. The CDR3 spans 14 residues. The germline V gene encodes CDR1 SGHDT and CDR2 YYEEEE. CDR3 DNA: TGTGCCAGCAGGGGGACAGGGACTAACTATGGCTACACCTTC. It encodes CASRGTGTNYGYTF. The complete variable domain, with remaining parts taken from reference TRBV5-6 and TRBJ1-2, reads DAGVTQSPTHLIKTRGQQVTLRCSPKSGHDTVSWYQQALGQGPQFIFQYYEEEERQRGNFPDRFSGHQFPNYSSELNVNALLLGDSALYLCASRGTGTNYGYTFGSGTRLTVV.

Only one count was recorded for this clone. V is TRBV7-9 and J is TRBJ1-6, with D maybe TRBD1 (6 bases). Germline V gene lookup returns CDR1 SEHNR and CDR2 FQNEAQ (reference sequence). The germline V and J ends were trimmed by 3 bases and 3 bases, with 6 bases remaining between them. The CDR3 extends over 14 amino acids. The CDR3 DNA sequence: TGTGCCAGCAGCTTGGACAGCTATAATTCACCCCTCCACTTT. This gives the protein CASSLDSYNSPLHF.

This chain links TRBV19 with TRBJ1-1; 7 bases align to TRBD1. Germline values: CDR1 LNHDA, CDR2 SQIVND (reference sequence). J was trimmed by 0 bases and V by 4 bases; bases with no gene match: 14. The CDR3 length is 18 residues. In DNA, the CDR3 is TGTGCCAGTAGTACCCCCACCCGGACAGGAATCATGAACACTGAAGCTTTCTTT. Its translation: CASSTPTRTGIMNTEAFF. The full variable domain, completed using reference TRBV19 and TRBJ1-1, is DGGITQSPKYLFRKEGQNVTLSCEQNLNHDAMYWYRQDPGQGLRLIYYSQIVNDFQKGDIAEGYSVSREKKESFPLTVTSAQKNPTAFYLCASSTPTRTGIMNTEAFFGQGTRLTVV.

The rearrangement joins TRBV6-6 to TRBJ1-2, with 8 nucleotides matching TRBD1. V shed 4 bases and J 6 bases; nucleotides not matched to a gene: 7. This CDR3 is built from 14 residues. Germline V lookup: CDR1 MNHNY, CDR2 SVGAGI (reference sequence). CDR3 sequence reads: CASSSRGQVDGYTF. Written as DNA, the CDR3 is TGTGCCAGCAGTTCCAGGGGGCAGGTGGATGGCTACACCTTC.

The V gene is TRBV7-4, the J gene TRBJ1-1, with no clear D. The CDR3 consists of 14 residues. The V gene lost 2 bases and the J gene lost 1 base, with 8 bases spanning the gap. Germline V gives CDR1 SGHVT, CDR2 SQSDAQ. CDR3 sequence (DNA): TGTGCCAGCAGCTTATTCTCCAGGAACACTGAAGCTTTCTTT. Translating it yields CASSLFSRNTEAFF.

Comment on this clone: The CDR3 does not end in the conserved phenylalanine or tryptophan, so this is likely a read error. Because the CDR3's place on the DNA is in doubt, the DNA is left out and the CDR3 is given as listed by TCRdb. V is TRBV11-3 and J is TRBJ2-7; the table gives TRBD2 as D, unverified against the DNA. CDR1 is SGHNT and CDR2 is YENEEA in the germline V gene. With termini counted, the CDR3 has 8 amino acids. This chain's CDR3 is CASSLTFC.

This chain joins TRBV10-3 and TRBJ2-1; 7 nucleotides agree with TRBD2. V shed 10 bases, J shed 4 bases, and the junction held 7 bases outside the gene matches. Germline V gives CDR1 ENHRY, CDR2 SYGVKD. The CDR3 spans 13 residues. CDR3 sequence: CATGGGPYNEQFF. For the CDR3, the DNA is TGTGCCACGGGAGGAGGTCCGTACAATGAGCAGTTCTTC.